The 18 T cell receptor beta chains reported below all come from one sample, sequenced in a study of early T cells in non-severe SARS-CoV-2 infection. Each CDR3 protein gets one entry after TCRdb re-called the 5' RACE reads with MiXCR. The sample lists approximately 56,000 distinct CDR3 sequences; 10% to 13% were seen once. The material sequenced was whole blood. All receptors come from an adult who was a healthcare worker with PCR-confirmed SARS-CoV-2 infection or an uninfected control (not recorded which).

This clonotype was counted many times. The V call is TRBV12-3 or TRBV12-4, the J call TRBJ2-5, with unresolved D. The CDR3 is 15 residues long. The V and J ends lost 5 bases and 1 base respectively, with 14 bases between them. The CDR3 spells CASSGRPKAQETQYF. CDR3 nucleotides: TGTGCCAGCAGTGGTCGGCCCAAGGCCCAAGAGACCCAGTACTTC.

About this clonotype itself: At one boundary the junction diverges from the germline segment, which might be a read error. The V call is TRBV5-1, the J call TRBJ2-7, with 11 bases fitting TRBD2. The length of the CDR3 is 15 residues. Germline assignment: CDR1 SGHRS and CDR2 YFSETQ. CDR3 in DNA: TGCGCCAACAGCGCGGGACTAGCGGAGTCCTACGAGCAGTACTTC. Its translation: CANSAGLAESYEQYF. Using reference TRBV5-1 and TRBJ2-7 for the parts outside the CDR3, the full variable domain is KAGVTQTPRYLIKTRGQQVTLSCSPISGHRSVSWYQQTPGQGLQFLFEYFSETQRNKGNFPGRFSGRQFSNSRSEMNVSTLELGDSALYLCANSAGLAESYEQYFGPGTRLTVT.

This clonotype was detected a few times. At one boundary the junction diverges from the germline segment, which might be a read error. The V gene is TRBV28, the J gene TRBJ1-4, with D hard to call. This CDR3 has 11 residues. The V gene's germline CDR1 is MDHEN and CDR2 SYDVKM. CDR3 in DNA: TGTGCCAGCAGTTTCCAAAATATAGTGCTTTTT. Translated: CASSFQNIVLF.

The chain carries TRBV4-1 and TRBJ2-7; D not resolved. Germline lookup yields CDR1 MGHRA and CDR2 YSYEKL. Trimming took off 0 bases at V and 4 bases at J, with 25 bases between the two ends. CDR3 length: 19 residues. The DNA of the CDR3 is TGCGCCAGCAGCCAAGACTCTTGGTGGGGTGCCCTCCTAACGTACGAGCAGTACTTC. Translation gives CASSQDSWWGALLTYEQYF.

Regarding this clonotype: The conserved phenylalanine or tryptophan is not found at the CDR3 terminus, so this likely reflects a read error. V and J are TRBV29-1 and TRBJ2-1; D perhaps matches TRBD1 (6 bases). Per germline, CDR1 SQVTM and CDR2 ANQGSEA. This CDR3 is built from 11 residues. The V and J ends lost 4 bases and 10 bases respectively, with 11 bases between them. The CDR3 region is CSVVQGREQFS. CDR3 DNA sequence: TGCAGCGTTGTGCAGGGGCGGGAGCAGTTCTCC.

This clonotype was seen a handful of times. The V gene is TRBV18, the J gene TRBJ2-7; 14 bases line up with TRBD2. With 3 bases clipped from V and 6 bases from J, the junction kept 4 bases outside the gene matches. The CDR3 has 15 residues. In germline, CDR1 is KGHSH, CDR2 LQKENI. DNA of the CDR3: TGTGCCAGCTCACCGGGACTAGCGGGAGTAATCGAGCAGTACTTC. Its translation: CASSPGLAGVIEQYF.

This clonotype has at least ten counts. The V call is TRBV7-9, the J call TRBJ2-5, with a possible D match to TRBD2 (6 bases). Germline V gene sequence: CDR1 SEHNR, CDR2 FQNEAQ (reference sequence). V was pared by 3 bases and J by 2 bases, with 13 bases between. This CDR3 comprises 15 residues. The CDR3, as DNA: TGTGCCAGCAGCTTTCACGGGACTTCGCAAGAGACCCAGTACTTC. Its translation: CASSFHGTSQETQYF.

This clonotype has a handful of counts. The chain joins TRBV20-1 to TRBJ1-1; D gene ambiguous. This CDR3 comprises 13 residues. Trimming removed 4 bases from V and 1 base from J, with 10 bases in between. Germline CDR1 reads DFQATT; CDR2 reads SNEGSKA (reference sequence). The CDR3 sequence: CSAKGTRNTEAFF. CDR3 coding DNA: TGCAGTGCTAAAGGAACTAGGAACACTGAAGCTTTCTTT.

This clonotype was found a few times. In nucleotides, the CDR3 is TGTGCCAGTAGTGGTCGACAGGTCACTAATGAAAAACTGTTTTTT. It codes for CASSGRQVTNEKLFF. The chain combines TRBV19 with TRBJ1-4; D is possibly TRBD1 (6 bases). Germline V gene data show CDR1 as LNHDA and CDR2 as SQIVND (reference sequence). The CDR3 sequence is 15 residues long. Trimming took off 5 bases at V and 2 bases at J, with 12 bases between the two ends.

The chain recombines TRBV9 with TRBJ2-5, with D perhaps TRBD1 (5 bases). V was clipped by 0 bases and J by 2 bases, with 5 bases between them. Per germline, CDR1 SGDLS and CDR2 YYNGEE. The CDR3 runs to 13 residues. Here the CDR3 DNA reads TGTGCCAGCAGCGTAGGACAGCAAGAGACCCAGTACTTC. Its protein is CASSVGQQETQYF.

This clonotype was picked up many times. The chain links TRBV19 to TRBJ1-2; the D is unclear. CDR3 length equals 13 residues. The V end was cut by 3 bases, the J end by 7 bases, with 12 bases between. The V gene's germline CDR1 is LNHDA and CDR2 SQIVND (reference sequence). The CDR3 coding sequence is TGTGCCAGTAGTATCCGGGTCGGCGGTGGCTACACCTTC. Protein product: CASSIRVGGGYTF.

This clonotype was picked up a small number of times. The chain couples TRBV7-2 to TRBJ2-1; D not resolved. V shed 3 bases and J shed 5 bases, with 14 bases lying between them. Germline V gene lookup returns CDR1 SGHTA and CDR2 FQGNSA. CDR3 length: 15 residues. The CDR3: CASSFLAAANNEQFF. DNA for the CDR3: TGTGCCAGCAGCTTTCTGGCAGCCGCCAACAATGAGCAGTTCTTC.

This clonotype was observed a handful of times. The chain uses TRBV5-1 and TRBJ2-3; the match to TRBD2 covers 9 bases. The V gene end was trimmed by 5 bases and the J gene end by 2 bases; junction bases not matched to a gene: 6. The CDR3 consists of 15 residues. CDR1 SGHRS and CDR2 YFSETQ come from the germline V gene. CDR3 DNA sequence: TGCGCCAGCAGAAGGCGGGAGGGCCTCACAGATACGCAGTATTTT. Amino acids: CASRRREGLTDTQYF.

This clonotype was counted a few times. The chain couples TRBV7-2 to TRBJ2-5; maybe TRBD2 (7 bases). Trimming removed 5 bases from V and 6 bases from J, with 13 bases in between. Germline V CDR1 and CDR2: SGHTA, FQGNSA. CDR3 size: 13 residues. CDR3 in amino acids: CASSPGRGKTQYF. The CDR3 coding sequence is TGTGCCAGCAGCCCAGGGAGGGGGAAGACCCAGTACTTC.

This clonotype was picked up a small number of times. V gene TRBV2 combines with J gene TRBJ1-2; D is perhaps TRBD1 (5 bases). V was clipped by 4 bases and J by 2 bases, with 11 bases between them. Germline lookup yields CDR1 SNHLY and CDR2 FYNNEI. The CDR3 has 14 residues. The CDR3 spells CASSAVRTNYGYTF. Here the CDR3 DNA reads TGTGCCAGCAGTGCGGTGCGGACAAACTATGGCTACACCTTC.

The table lists this clonotype with a few counts. This chain uses TRBV7-9 with TRBJ1-1, with D maybe TRBD1 (6 bases). Trimming pared 5 bases from V and 11 bases from J, leaving 18 bases between. In germline, CDR1 is SEHNR, CDR2 FQNEAQ (reference sequence). CDR3 length: 13 residues. DNA for the CDR3: TGTGCCAGCAGCCTAATGACGGGGGCACGGGCTTTCTTT. It is translated as CASSLMTGARAFF.

This clonotype was detected ten times or more. The J gene is TRBJ2-5, the V gene TRBV9; no firm D call. The CDR3 loop spans 12 amino acids. Germline V gene sequence: CDR1 SGDLS, CDR2 YYNGEE. The germline V and J ends were trimmed by 0 bases and 5 bases, with 5 bases remaining between them. CDR3 region: CASSVVRETQYF. DNA of the CDR3: TGTGCCAGCAGCGTAGTTAGGGAGACCCAGTACTTC.

This clonotype has a handful of counts. The rearrangement joins TRBV12-3 or TRBV12-4 to TRBJ1-2; possibly TRBD1 for D (5 bases). This CDR3 is built from 13 residues. Trimming pared 5 bases from V and 4 bases from J, leaving 11 bases between. The CDR3, as DNA: TGTGCCAGCAGTCCTGTAGGGGTCTATGGCTACACCTTC. It codes for CASSPVGVYGYTF.